The next 20 T cell receptor beta chains were all read from a single sample in a study of blood T cell repertoires in COVID-19. Only in-frame clones appear in the TCRdb table, and some are missing; sequencing was by immunoSEQ multiplex PCR. The profile shows around 150,000 clones, about 80% of them singletons. The sequenced material came from peripheral blood. These receptor sequences come from a woman aged 55-70 years with acute or convalescent COVID-19.

The chain is built from TRBV28 and TRBJ1-4, with unresolved D. Trimming stripped 6 bases from V and 4 bases from J, with 12 bases between. The CDR3 extends over 14 amino acids. Germline V gene lookup returns CDR1 MDHEN and CDR2 SYDVKM. CDR3: CASREARVNEKLFF. The DNA of the CDR3 is TGTGCCAGCAGAGAAGCCCGAGTTAATGAAAAACTGTTTTTT.

This clone is a singleton in its sample. The chain links TRBV4-2 to TRBJ2-2, with TRBD2 matching over 7 bases. The CDR3 totals 16 residues. Per the germline V gene, CDR1 is LGHNA and CDR2 is YNFKEQ. J gave up 4 bases and V 5 bases, and 10 bases lay outside the gene matches. CDR3 nucleotide sequence: TGTGCCAGCAGCTCTCCCGGGGGAGGGGTCACCGGGGAGCTGTTTTTT. This translates into CASSSPGGGVTGELFF.

The CDR3 reads CASGSSGWGFF. The CDR3 nucleotides are TGCGCCAGCGGATCTTCAGGGTGGGGTTTCTTT. V usage is TRBV10-1 and J usage is TRBJ1-1, with D maybe TRBD1 (5 bases). CDR3 size: 11 residues. Germline CDR1 WNHNN, CDR2 SYGVQD (reference sequence). V was trimmed by 8 bases and J by 13 bases, leaving 17 bases between them.

The chain employs TRBV5-1 and TRBJ1-2; 7 bases align to TRBD1. In germline, CDR1 is SGHRS, CDR2 YFSETQ. The CDR3 contains 13 residues. Losses at the gene ends were 4 bases for V and 5 bases for J; bases not matched to a gene: 5. The CDR3 is CASSITGVYGYTF. The CDR3 DNA is TGCGCCAGCAGCATTACAGGGGTTTATGGCTACACCTTC.

The chain is built from TRBV4-1 and TRBJ2-7; D perhaps matches TRBD2 (5 bases). The CDR3 loop spans 15 amino acids. V was clipped by 1 base and J by 4 bases, with 14 bases between them. The germline V gene has CDR1 MGHRA and CDR2 YSYEKL. The CDR3 spells CASSQVRGSEYEQYF. The CDR3 nucleotides read TGCGCCAGCAGCCAAGTCCGTGGGAGTGAATACGAGCAGTACTTC.

The chain couples TRBV11-2 to TRBJ2-5; no firm D call. The CDR3 runs 11 residues. Trimming took 5 bases from V and 4 from J, leaving 5 bases between them. Germline CDR1 reads SGHAT; CDR2 reads FQNNGV. DNA of the CDR3: TGTGCCAGCAGCCGTTCAGAGACCCAGTACTTC. Translation gives CASSRSETQYF.

This clone appeared once. DNA for the CDR3: TGTGCCACCAGCAGGTATTCAGGGCCCCGCTCTGGAAACACCATATATTTT. It translates to CATSRYSGPRSGNTIYF. The chain uses TRBV15 and TRBJ1-3; weak D call: TRBD1 (5 bases). Germline-derived CDR1 and CDR2 are LNHNV and YYDKDF (reference sequence). V gave up 3 bases and J gave up 0 bases, with 15 bases separating them. The CDR3 has 17 amino acids.

The chain carries TRBV28 and TRBJ2-3, with 11 bases identical to TRBD2. CDR3 size: 16 residues. Trimming took 5 bases from V and 5 from J; bases not matched to a gene: 9. The germline gives CDR1 MDHEN, CDR2 SYDVKM. CDR3 in amino acids: CASSPLSGRVIDTQYF. The CDR3 DNA is TGTGCCAGCAGTCCGCTTAGCGGGAGGGTTATAGATACGCAGTATTTT.

The chain joins TRBV11-3 to TRBJ2-1; D remains unclear. V was shortened by 6 bases and J by 4 bases, with 10 bases between the two germline ends. The V gene's germline CDR1 is SGHNT and CDR2 YENEEA. The CDR3 is made up of 13 amino acids. CDR3 residues: CASSIGGYNEQFF. The CDR3 DNA sequence: TGTGCCAGCAGTATCGGTGGTTACAATGAGCAGTTCTTC.

The gene calls are TRBV28 and TRBJ1-4; D ambiguous. Between the trimmed V and J ends, which lost 5 bases and 5 bases, there was a span of 15 bases. Germline V CDR1 and CDR2: MDHEN, SYDVKM. The CDR3 has 15 amino acids. The CDR3 sequence is CASSPLSPLNEKLFF. The DNA of the CDR3 is TGTGCCAGCAGTCCCCTTTCTCCCTTGAATGAAAAACTGTTTTTT. The full variable domain, its missing parts supplied by reference TRBV28 and TRBJ1-4, is DVKVTQSSRYLVKRTGEKVFLECVQDMDHENMFWYRQDPGLGLRLIYFSYDVKMKEKGDIPEGYSVSREKKERFSLILESASTNQTSMYLCASSPLSPLNEKLFFGSGTQLSVL.

This clone was observed many times. V is TRBV28 and J is TRBJ2-1; 7 nucleotides align to TRBD2. Germline V gene data show CDR1 as MDHEN and CDR2 as SYDVKM. The V segment lost 4 bases and the J segment 7 bases; nucleotides outside the gene matches: 10. The CDR3 length is 15 residues. The CDR3 DNA reads as TGTGCCAGCAGTTATGGCGGGAGTAGAACGAATGAGCAGTTCTTC. It yields the protein CASSYGGSRTNEQFF. The entire variable domain, with the rest obtained from reference TRBV28 and TRBJ2-1, is as follows: DVKVTQSSRYLVKRTGEKVFLECVQDMDHENMFWYRQDPGLGLRLIYFSYDVKMKEKGDIPEGYSVSREKKERFSLILESASTNQTSMYLCASSYGGSRTNEQFFGPGTRLTVL.

This clone was recorded many times. This chain connects TRBV3-1 (or the pseudogene TRBV3-2) to TRBJ2-7, with TRBD1 identical over 9 bases. The V and J ends lost 4 bases and 5 bases, in that order; junction bases with no gene match: 9. The CDR3 length is 15 residues. Germline-derived CDR1 and CDR2 are LGHDT and YNNKEL (reference sequence). This CDR3 reads CASSPSGTGLDEQYF. The CDR3 region has the DNA TGTGCCAGCAGCCCGAGTGGGACAGGGCTCGACGAGCAGTACTTC.

The chain uses TRBV7-9 and TRBJ2-7, with 9 bases fitting TRBD1. Germline V gives CDR1 SEHNR, CDR2 FQNEAQ (reference sequence). V lost 4 bases and J lost 2; bases outside the gene matches: 6. The CDR3 runs to 15 residues. The CDR3 is CASSSGTGGTYEQYF. The CDR3 nucleotides are TGTGCCAGCAGCTCGGGAACAGGGGGCACCTACGAGCAGTACTTC.

V gene TRBV27 combines with J gene TRBJ1-2; TRBD1 matches 7 bases. Trimming took 2 bases from V and 7 from J; bases not matched to a gene: 7. The CDR3 spans 14 residues. Germline CDR1 and CDR2: MNHEY and SMNVEV (reference sequence). The CDR3 region is CASSLSRGTVGYTF. The CDR3 DNA follows: TGTGCCAGCAGTTTAAGCAGGGGGACCGTTGGCTACACCTTC.

The rearrangement links TRBV18 to TRBJ2-1; D perhaps matches TRBD2 (5 bases). The CDR3 sequence is 15 residues long. Trimming pared 0 bases from V and 8 bases from J, leaving 14 bases between. The germline V gene has CDR1 KGHSH and CDR2 LQKENI. The CDR3 loop is CASSPPLAGGHEQFF. The CDR3 DNA is TGTGCCAGCTCACCACCCCTAGCAGGTGGCCATGAGCAGTTCTTC.

The rearrangement links TRBV6-5 to TRBJ1-1; tentative D call: TRBD1 (5 bases). The V gene lost 6 bases and the J gene lost 4 bases, with 12 bases spanning the gap. This CDR3 spans 13 amino acids. Germline assignment: CDR1 MNHEY and CDR2 SVGAGI. The CDR3 bases are TGTGCCAGCAGCCATGGACAAAGCACTGAAGCTTTCTTT. Its protein product is CASSHGQSTEAFF.

The CDR3 protein is CASSKRFTTNEKLFF. CDR3 DNA: TGTGCCAGTAGCAAGCGATTTACAACTAATGAAAAACTGTTTTTT. The genes are TRBV19 and TRBJ1-4; D is unresolved. The germline V and J ends were trimmed by 6 bases and 0 bases, with 11 bases remaining between them. The CDR3 totals 15 residues. Germline CDR1 and CDR2: LNHDA and SQIVND (reference sequence).

CDR3 sequence: CASSIGGRVLGNEQFF. In DNA form, the CDR3 reads TGTGCCAGTAGTATTGGCGGCAGGGTTTTGGGTAATGAGCAGTTCTTC. This chain connects TRBV19 to TRBJ2-1, with a tentative D call TRBD1 (5 bases). Trimming pared 3 bases from V and 7 bases from J, leaving 19 bases between. Germline CDR1 reads LNHDA; CDR2 reads SQIVND (reference sequence). The CDR3 consists of 16 residues.

This chain uses TRBV29-1 with TRBJ2-7; no reliable D call. Germline assignment: CDR1 SQVTM and CDR2 ANQGSEA. Trimming removed 7 bases at V and 5 bases at J, with 12 bases between. The CDR3 has 11 residues. The CDR3 sequence is CSALIAHEQYF. The DNA of the CDR3 is TGCAGCGCTCTGATAGCCCACGAGCAGTACTTC.

J is TRBJ2-7 and V is TRBV25-1; D not certain. Germline V gene lookup returns CDR1 MGHDK and CDR2 SYGVNS. The V and J ends lost 3 bases and 4 bases respectively, with 10 bases between them. CDR3 length equals 13 residues. CDR3 amino acids: CASSDPRGYEQYF. CDR3 in DNA: TGTGCCAGCAGTGACCCCCGCGGTTACGAGCAGTACTTC.